A single sample is the source of the 7 T cell receptor beta chains below, sequenced in a study of blood T cell repertoires in COVID-19. The data were produced by immunoSEQ multiplex PCR, yet TCRdb's version contains in-frame clones alone and is incomplete. The sample records 240,000 or so clones, around 83% being singletons. The source material was peripheral blood. These receptors were obtained from a man aged 25 to 45 who had recovered from COVID-19.

The chain joins TRBV7-9 to TRBJ2-3; 9 bases align to TRBD1. Germline V gene sequence: CDR1 SEHNR, CDR2 FQNEAQ (reference sequence). The V segment lost 8 bases and the J segment 4 bases; nucleotides outside the gene matches: 7. The length of the CDR3 is 14 residues. The CDR3 reads CASAGTGGPDTQYF. CDR3 coding DNA: TGTGCCAGCGCTGGAACAGGGGGCCCAGATACGCAGTATTTT. The whole variable domain, remainder taken from reference TRBV7-9 and TRBJ2-3, is DTGVSQNPRHKITKRGQNVTFRCDPISEHNRLYWYRQTLGQGPEFLTYFQNEAQLEKSRLLSDRFSAERPKGSFSTLEIQRTEQGDSAMYLCASAGTGGPDTQYFGPGTRLTVL.

The CDR3 nucleotides are TGTGCCAGCAGTGGGGCAGAAAACATTCAGTACTTC. Translation: CASSGAENIQYF. The gene calls are TRBV9 and TRBJ2-4; TRBD1 might be the D (5 bases). The germline V and J ends were trimmed by 5 bases and 5 bases, with 8 bases remaining between them. The CDR3 contains 12 residues. Germline loops: CDR1 SGDLS, CDR2 YYNGEE.

The CDR3 DNA sequence: TGTGCCAGCCAAGGGAAGGGGCGACAGCCCCAGCATTTT. Residues: CASQGKGRQPQHF. The rearrangement links TRBV12-3 or TRBV12-4 to TRBJ1-5; D perhaps matches TRBD1 (5 bases). The CDR3 is made up of 13 amino acids. Trimming stripped 8 bases from V and 7 bases from J, with 15 bases between.

This rearrangement joins TRBV19 to TRBJ1-6; unclear D gene. The CDR3 length is 12 residues. V lost 3 bases to trimming and J lost 7 bases, with 4 bases between them. Germline CDR1 reads LNHDA; CDR2 reads SQIVND (reference sequence). This CDR3 is CASSIRNSPLHF. In DNA, the CDR3 is TGTGCCAGTAGTATTCGGAATTCACCCCTCCACTTT.

The chain carries TRBV23-1 and TRBJ2-7; D gene unclear. TRBV23-1 is identified as an open reading frame with a role that is uncertain. V was pared by 6 bases and J by 4 bases, with 16 bases between. The CDR3 is 14 amino acids. The CDR3 region has the DNA TGCGCCAGCAGCTGGGCCACAAAGTCGTACGAGCAGTACTTC. Amino acids: CASSWATKSYEQYF.

The chain recombines TRBV9 with TRBJ1-2; no clear D gene. Trimming left V 0 bases short and J 1 base short, with 7 bases between. The CDR3 consists of 14 residues. The germline V gene has CDR1 SGDLS and CDR2 YYNGEE. CDR3 loop: CASSVGRDNYGYTF. CDR3 sequence (DNA): TGTGCCAGCAGCGTAGGTCGGGATAACTATGGCTACACCTTC.

The chain is built from TRBV19 and TRBJ2-3, with 7 bases aligning to TRBD1. After removal of 5 bases from V and 4 bases from J, the junction contained 12 bases not matched to a gene. Germline values: CDR1 LNHDA, CDR2 SQIVND (reference sequence). The length of the CDR3 is 16 residues. The CDR3 protein is CASSDNTGVGADTQYF. The CDR3 nucleotides are TGTGCCAGTAGTGACAATACAGGGGTTGGGGCAGATACGCAGTATTTT.